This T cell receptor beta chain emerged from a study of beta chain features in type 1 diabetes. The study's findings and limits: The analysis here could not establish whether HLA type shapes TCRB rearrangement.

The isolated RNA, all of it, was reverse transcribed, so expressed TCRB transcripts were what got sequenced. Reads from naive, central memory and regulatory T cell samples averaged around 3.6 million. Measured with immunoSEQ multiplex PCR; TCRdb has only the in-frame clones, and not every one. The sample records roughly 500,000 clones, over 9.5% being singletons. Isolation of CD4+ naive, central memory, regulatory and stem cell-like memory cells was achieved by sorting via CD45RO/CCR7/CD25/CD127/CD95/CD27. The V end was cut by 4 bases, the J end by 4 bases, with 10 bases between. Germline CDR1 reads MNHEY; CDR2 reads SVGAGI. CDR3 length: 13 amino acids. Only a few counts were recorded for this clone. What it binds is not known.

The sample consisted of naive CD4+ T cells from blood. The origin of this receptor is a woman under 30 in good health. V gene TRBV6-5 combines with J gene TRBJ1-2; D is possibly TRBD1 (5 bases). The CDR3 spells CASSSGRPYGYTF. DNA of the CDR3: TGTGCCAGCAGTTCGGGACGGCCCTATGGCTACACCTTC.